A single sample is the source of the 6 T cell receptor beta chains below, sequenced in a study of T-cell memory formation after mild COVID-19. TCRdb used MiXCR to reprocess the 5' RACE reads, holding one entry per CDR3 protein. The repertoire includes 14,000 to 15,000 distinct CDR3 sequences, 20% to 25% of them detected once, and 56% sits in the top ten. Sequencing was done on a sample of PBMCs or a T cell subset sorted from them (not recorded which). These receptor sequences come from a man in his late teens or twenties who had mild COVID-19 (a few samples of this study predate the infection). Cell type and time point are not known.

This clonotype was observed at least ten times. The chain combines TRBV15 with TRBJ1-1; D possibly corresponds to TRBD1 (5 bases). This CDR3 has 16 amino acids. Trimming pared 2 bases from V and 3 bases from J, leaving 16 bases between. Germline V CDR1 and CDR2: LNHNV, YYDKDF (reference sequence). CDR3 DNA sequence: TGTGCCACCAGCAGACCGCTAGGGGTTAAGGACACTGAAGCTTTCTTT. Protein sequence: CATSRPLGVKDTEAFF. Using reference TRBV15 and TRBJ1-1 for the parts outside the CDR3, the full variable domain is DAMVIQNPRYQVTQFGKPVTLSCSQTLNHNVMYWYQQKSSQAPKLLFHYYDKDFNNEADTPDNFQSRRPNTSFCFLDIRSPGLGDTAMYLCATSRPLGVKDTEAFFGQGTRLTVV.

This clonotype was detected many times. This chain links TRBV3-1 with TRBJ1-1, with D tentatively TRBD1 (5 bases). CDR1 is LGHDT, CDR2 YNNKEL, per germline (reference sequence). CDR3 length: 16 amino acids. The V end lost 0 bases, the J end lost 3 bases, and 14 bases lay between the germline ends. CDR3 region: CASSQDLPQVDTEAFF. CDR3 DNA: TGTGCCAGCAGCCAAGATCTCCCACAGGTGGACACTGAAGCTTTCTTT. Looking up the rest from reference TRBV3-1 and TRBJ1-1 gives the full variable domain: DTAVSQTPKYLVTQMGNDKSIKCEQNLGHDTMYWYKQDSKKFLKIMFSYNNKELIINETVPNRFSPKSPDKAHLNLHINSLELGDSAVYFCASSQDLPQVDTEAFFGQGTRLTVV.

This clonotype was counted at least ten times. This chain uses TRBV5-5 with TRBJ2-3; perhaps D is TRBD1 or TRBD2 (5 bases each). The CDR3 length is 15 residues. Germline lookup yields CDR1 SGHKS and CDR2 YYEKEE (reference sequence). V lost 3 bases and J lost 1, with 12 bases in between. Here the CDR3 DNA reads TGTGCCAGCAGCTGGGGGAACGCTGGCACAGATACGCAGTATTTT. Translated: CASSWGNAGTDTQYF. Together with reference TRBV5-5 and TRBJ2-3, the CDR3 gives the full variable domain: DAGVTQSPTHLIKTRGQQVTLRCSPISGHKSVSWYQQVLGQGPQFIFQYYEKEERGRGNFPDRFSARQFPNYSSELNVNALLLGDSALYLCASSWGNAGTDTQYFGPGTRLTVL.

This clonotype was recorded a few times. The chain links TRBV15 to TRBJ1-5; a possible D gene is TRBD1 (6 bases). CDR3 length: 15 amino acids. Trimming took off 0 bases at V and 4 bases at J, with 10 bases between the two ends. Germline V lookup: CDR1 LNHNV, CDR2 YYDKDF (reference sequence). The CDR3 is CATSREGAPNQPQHF. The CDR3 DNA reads TGTGCCACCAGCAGAGAGGGGGCCCCTAATCAGCCCCAGCATTTT.

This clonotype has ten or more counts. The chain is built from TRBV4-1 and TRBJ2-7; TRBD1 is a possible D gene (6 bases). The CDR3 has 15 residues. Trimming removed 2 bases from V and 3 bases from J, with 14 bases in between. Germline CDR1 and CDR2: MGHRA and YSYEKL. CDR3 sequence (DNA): TGCGCCAGCAGCCAATTCGGGACATCTTACTACGAGCAGTACTTC. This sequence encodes CASSQFGTSYYEQYF.

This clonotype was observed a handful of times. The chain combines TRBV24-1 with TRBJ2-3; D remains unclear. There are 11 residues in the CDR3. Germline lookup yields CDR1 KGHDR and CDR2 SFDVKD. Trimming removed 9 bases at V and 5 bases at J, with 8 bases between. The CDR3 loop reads CATGSGDTQYF. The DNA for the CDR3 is TGTGCCACCGGTTCGGGAGATACGCAGTATTTT.